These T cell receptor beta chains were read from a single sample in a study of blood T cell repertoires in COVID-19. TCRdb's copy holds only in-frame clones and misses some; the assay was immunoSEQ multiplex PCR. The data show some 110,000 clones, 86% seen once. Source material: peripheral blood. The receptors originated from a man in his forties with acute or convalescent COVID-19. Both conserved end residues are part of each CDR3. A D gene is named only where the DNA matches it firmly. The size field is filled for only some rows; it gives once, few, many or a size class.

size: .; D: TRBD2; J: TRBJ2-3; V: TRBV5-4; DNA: TGTGCCAGCAGCTGGGGGACTAGCGGGACAGATACGCAGTATTTT; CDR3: CASSWGTSGTDTQYF
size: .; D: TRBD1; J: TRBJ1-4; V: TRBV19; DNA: TGTGCCAGTAGAGGACAGGGGAAGGAAAAACTGTTTTTT; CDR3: CASRGQGKEKLFF
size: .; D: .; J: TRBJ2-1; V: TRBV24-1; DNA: TGTGCCACCAGTGCAGGAGGCTACAATGAGCAGTTCTTC; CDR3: CATSAGGYNEQFF
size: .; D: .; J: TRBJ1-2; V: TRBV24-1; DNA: TGTGCCACCAGCACGACAGGCGGGTCGACCGACTATGGCTACACCTTC; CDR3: CATSTTGGSTDYGYTF
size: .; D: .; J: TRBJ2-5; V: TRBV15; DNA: TGTGCCACCAGCAGAGGAGGCGGCCGGGAGACCCAGTACTTC; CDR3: CATSRGGGRETQYF
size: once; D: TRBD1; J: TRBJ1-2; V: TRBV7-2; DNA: TGTGCCAGCAGCTTTCCCGGGACAGGGGGAAAGGGCTACACCTTC; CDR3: CASSFPGTGGKGYTF
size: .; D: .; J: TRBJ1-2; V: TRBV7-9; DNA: TGTGCCAGCAGCTTAGAGGTGTCAGAGGATCGCTATGGCTACACCTTC; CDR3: CASSLEVSEDRYGYTF
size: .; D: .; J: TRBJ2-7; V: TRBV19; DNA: TGTGCCAGTAGTATAGGGCAGGGTAGGAGCGAGCAGTACTTC; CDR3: CASSIGQGRSEQYF
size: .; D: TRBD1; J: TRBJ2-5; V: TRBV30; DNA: TGTGCCTGGAGTATAACGACAGGGGGTGCGGAGACCCAGTACTTC; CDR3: CAWSITTGGAETQYF
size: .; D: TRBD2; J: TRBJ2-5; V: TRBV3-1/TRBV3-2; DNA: TGTGCCAGCAGCCCGCGTAGCGGGAGAGAGACCCAGTACTTC; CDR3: CASSPRSGRETQYF
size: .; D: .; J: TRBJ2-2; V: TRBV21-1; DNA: TGTGCCACCACACCATCCCAGCGCCCCTCGAACACCGGGGAGCTGTTTTTT; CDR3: CATTPSQRPSNTGELFF
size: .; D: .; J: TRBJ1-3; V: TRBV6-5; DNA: TGTGCCAGCCATTCCGGCTCTGGAAACACCATATATTTT; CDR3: CASHSGSGNTIYF
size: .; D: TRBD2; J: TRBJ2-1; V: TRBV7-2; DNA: TGTGCCAGCAGCTTAACTAGCGGGGGAGTAGGGGAGCAGTTCTTC; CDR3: CASSLTSGGVGEQFF
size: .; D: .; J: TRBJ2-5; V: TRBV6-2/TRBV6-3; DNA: TGTGCCAGCAGTCTCGGTCGTCGAGAGACCCAGTACTTC; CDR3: CASSLGRRETQYF
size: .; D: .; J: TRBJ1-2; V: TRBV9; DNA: TGTGCCAGCAGCGCAGAGGCCGTCGGCTATGGCTACACCTTC; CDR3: CASSAEAVGYGYTF
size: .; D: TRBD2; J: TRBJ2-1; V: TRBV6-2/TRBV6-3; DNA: TGTGCCAGCAGTCGCGCGGGACTAGCGGGGGTTAACTCCTACAATGAGCAGTTCTTC; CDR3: CASSRAGLAGVNSYNEQFF